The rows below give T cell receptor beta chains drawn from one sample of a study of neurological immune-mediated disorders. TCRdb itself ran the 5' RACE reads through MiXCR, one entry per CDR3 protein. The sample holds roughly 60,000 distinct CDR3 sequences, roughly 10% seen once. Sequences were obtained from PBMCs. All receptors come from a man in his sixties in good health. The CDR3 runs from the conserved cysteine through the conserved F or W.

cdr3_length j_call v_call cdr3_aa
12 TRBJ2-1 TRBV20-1 CSARVRANEHFF
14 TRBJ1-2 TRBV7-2 CASSLGQGEYGYTF
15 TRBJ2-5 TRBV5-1 CASSSGTGMEETQYF
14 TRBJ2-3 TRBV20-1 CSAPMRGGTDTQYF
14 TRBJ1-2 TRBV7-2 CASSPRGGGRGYTF
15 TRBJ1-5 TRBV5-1 CARSLEGRGNQPHHF
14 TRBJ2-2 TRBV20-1 CSVSPGSNTGELFF
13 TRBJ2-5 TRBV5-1 CASSFGLGETQYF
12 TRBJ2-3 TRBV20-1 CSARDHTDTQYF
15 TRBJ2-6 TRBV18 CASSPSYSGANVLTF
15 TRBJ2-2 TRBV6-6 CASDLGTGNTGELFF
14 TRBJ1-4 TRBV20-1 CSARSVSGNEKLFF
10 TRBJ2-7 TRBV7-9 CASSGDSQYF
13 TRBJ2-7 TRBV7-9 CASSSWTAYEQYF
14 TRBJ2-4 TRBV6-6 CASTSGWGINIQYF
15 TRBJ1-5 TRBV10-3 CAISEENRGNQPQHF
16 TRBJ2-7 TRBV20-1 CSATLHGTGGRYEQYF
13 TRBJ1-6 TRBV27 CASMRTGNSPLHF
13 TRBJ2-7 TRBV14 CASSQGVYLEQYF
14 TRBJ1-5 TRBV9 CASSAGLSYQPQHF
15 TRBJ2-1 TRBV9 CASSVAIGAYNEQFF
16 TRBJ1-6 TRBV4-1 CASSPVWDSYNSPLHF
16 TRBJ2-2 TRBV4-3 CASSRGQGALTGELFF
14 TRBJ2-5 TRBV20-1 CSASRTSAAETQYF
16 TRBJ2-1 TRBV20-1 CSATTSGPRIYNEQFF
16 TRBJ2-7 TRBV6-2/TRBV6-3 CASSYSPGTGVYEQYF
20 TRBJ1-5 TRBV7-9 CASSFGTGWKGGYSNQPQHF
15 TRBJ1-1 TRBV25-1 CASSDQGRGDTEAFF
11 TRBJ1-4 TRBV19 CASSIGEKLFF
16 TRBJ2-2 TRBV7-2 CASSLVAGARTGELFF
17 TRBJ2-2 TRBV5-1 CASSLPRDRANTGELFF
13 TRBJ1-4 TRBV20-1 CSARDRNSEKLFF
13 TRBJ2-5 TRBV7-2 CASSLGIQETQYF
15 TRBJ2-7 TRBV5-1 CASSWDRQGTYEQYF
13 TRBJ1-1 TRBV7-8 CASSKTGNTEAFF
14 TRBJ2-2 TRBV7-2 CASSLWVATGELFF
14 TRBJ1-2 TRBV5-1 CASSLADRTGGYTF